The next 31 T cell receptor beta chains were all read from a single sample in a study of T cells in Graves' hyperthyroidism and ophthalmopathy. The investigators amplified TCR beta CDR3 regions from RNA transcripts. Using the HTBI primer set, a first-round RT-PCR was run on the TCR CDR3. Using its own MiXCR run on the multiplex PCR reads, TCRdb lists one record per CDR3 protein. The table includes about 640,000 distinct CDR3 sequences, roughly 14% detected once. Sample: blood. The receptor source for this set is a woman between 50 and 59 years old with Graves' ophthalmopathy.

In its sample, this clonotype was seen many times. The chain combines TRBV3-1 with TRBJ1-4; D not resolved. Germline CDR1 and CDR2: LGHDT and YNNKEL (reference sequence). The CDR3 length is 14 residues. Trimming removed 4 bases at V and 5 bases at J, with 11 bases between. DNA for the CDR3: TGTGCCAGCAGCCGCGCGGGGAGGAATGAAAAACTGTTTTTT. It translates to CASSRAGRNEKLFF.

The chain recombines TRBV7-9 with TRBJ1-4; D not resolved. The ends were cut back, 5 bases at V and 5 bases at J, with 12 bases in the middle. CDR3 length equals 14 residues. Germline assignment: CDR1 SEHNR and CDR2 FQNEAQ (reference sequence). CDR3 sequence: CASSPPVINEKLFF. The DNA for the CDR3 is TGTGCCAGCAGCCCCCCCGTGATCAATGAAAAACTGTTTTTT.

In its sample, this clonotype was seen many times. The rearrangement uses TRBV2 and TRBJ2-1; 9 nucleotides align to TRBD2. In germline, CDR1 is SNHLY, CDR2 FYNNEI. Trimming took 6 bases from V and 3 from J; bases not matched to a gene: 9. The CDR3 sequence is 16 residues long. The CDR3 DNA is TGTGCCAGCAGAACTTCGGGACTAGCCGACTACAATGAGCAGTTCTTC. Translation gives CASRTSGLADYNEQFF. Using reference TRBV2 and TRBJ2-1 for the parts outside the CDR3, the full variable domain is EPEVTQTPSHQVTQMGQEVILRCVPISNHLYFYWYRQILGQKVEFLVSFYNNEISEKSEIFDDQFSVERPDGSNFTLKIRSTKLEDSAMYFCASRTSGLADYNEQFFGPGTRLTVL.

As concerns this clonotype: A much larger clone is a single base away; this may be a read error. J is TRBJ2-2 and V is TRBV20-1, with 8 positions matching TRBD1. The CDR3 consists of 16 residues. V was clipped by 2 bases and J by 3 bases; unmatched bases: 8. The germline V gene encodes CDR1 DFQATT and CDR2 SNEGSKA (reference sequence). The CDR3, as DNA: TGCAGTGCTAGATATCCGGACAGGGCGCACACCGGGGAGCTGTTTTTT. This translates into CSARYPDRAHTGELFF.

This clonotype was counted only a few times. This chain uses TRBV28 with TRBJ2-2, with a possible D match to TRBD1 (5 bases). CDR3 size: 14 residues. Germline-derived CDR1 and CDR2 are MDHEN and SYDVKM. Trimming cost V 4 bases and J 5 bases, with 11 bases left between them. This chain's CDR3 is CASSSQRGTGELFF. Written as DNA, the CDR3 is TGTGCCAGCAGTTCCCAAAGGGGTACCGGGGAGCTGTTTTTT.

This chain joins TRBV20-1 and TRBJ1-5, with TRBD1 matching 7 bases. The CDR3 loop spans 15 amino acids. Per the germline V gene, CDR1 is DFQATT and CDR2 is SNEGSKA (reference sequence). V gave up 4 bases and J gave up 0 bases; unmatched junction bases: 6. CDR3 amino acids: CSAIRQGYSNQPQHF. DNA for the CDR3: TGCAGTGCTATAAGACAGGGTTATAGCAATCAGCCCCAGCATTTT.

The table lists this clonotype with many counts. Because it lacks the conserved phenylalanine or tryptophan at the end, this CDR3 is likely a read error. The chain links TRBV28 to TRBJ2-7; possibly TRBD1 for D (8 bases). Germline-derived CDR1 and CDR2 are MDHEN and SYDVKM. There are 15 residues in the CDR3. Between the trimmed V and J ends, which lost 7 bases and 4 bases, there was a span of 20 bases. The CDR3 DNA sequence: TGTGCCAGCAACCCGGCCGGACAGGGAGGGTACGAGCAGTACCTC. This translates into CASNPAGQGGYEQYL.

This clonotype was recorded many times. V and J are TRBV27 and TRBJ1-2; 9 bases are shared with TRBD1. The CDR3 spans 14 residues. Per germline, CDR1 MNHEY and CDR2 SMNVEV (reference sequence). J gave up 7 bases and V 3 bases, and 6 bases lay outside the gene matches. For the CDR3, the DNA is TGTGCCAGCAGTTTCCGGGACAGGGCCGGTGGCTACACCTTC. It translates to CASSFRDRAGGYTF.

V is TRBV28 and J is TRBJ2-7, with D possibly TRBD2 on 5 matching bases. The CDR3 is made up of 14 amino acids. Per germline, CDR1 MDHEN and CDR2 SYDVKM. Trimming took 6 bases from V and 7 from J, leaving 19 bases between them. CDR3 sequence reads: CASSQGLDWGEQYF. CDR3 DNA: TGTGCCAGCAGCCAAGGACTGGACTGGGGAGAGCAGTACTTC.

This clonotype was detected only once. The DNA for the CDR3 is TGTGCCAGCACCTACGGGACTAGCGAAACGACAGATACGCAGTATTTT. Translating gives CASTYGTSETTDTQYF. The chain links TRBV7-9 to TRBJ2-3, with 10 bases fitting TRBD2. This CDR3 contains 16 residues. In germline, CDR1 is SEHNR, CDR2 FQNEAQ (reference sequence). J was trimmed by 3 bases and V by 7 bases; bases with no gene match: 10.

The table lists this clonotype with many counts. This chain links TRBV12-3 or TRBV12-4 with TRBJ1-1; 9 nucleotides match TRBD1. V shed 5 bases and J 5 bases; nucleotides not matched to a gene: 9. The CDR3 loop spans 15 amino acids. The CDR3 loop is CASSPHDRGMTEAFF. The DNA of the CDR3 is TGTGCCAGCAGTCCCCACGACAGGGGGATGACTGAAGCTTTCTTT.

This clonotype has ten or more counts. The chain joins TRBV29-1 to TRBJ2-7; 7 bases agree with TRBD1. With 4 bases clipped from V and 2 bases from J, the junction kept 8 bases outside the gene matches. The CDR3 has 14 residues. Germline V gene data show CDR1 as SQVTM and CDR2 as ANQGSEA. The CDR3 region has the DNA TGCAGCGTTGCGTCCAGGCAGGGGGCCTACGAGCAGTACTTC. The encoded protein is CSVASRQGAYEQYF.

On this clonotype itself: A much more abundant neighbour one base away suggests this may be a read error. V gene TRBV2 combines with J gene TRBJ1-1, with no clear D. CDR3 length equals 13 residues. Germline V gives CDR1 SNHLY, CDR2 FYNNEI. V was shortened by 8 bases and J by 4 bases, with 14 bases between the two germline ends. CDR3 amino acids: CASGPDGSTEAFF. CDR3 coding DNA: TGTGCCAGCGGACCGGACGGGAGCACTGAAGCTTTCTTT.

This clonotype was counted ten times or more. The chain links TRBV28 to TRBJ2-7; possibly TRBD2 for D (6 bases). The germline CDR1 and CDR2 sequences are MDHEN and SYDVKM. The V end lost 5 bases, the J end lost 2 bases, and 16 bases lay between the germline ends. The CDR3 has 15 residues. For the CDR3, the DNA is TGTGCCAGCAGTCCCCGGGACTTCCAAACCTACGAGCAGTACTTC. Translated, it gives CASSPRDFQTYEQYF. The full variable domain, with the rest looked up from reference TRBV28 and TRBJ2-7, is DVKVTQSSRYLVKRTGEKVFLECVQDMDHENMFWYRQDPGLGLRLIYFSYDVKMKEKGDIPEGYSVSREKKERFSLILESASTNQTSMYLCASSPRDFQTYEQYFGPGTRLTVT.

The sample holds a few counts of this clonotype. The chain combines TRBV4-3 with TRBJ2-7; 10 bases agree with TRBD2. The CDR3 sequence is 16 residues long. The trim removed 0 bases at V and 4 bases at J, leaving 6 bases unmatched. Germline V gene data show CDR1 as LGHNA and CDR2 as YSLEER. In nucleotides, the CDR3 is TGCGCCAGCAGCCAAGAAGCCGGGACTAGCGAATACGAGCAGTACTTC. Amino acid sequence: CASSQEAGTSEYEQYF.

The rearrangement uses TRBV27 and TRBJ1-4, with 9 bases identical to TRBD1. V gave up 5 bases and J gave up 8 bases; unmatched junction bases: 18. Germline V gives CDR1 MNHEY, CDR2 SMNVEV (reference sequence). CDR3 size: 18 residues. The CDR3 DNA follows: TGTGCCAGCAGTCCAAAATGGCCGGGGACAGGGACAGACGAAAAACTGTTTTTT. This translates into CASSPKWPGTGTDEKLFF.

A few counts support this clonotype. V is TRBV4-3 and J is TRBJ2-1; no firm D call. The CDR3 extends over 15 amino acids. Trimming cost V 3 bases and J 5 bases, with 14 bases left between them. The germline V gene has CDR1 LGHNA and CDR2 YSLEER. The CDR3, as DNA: TGCGCCAGCAGCCACGACGCCTTACAAGACAATGAGCAGTTCTTC. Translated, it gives CASSHDALQDNEQFF.

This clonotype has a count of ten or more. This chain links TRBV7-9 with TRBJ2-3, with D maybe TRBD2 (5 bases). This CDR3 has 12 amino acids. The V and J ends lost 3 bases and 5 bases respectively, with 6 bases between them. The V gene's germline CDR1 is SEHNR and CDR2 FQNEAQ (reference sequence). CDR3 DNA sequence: TGTGCCAGCAGCTTCGAGGGAGATACGCAGTATTTT. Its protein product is CASSFEGDTQYF. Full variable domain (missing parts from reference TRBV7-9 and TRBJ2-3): DTGVSQNPRHKITKRGQNVTFRCDPISEHNRLYWYRQTLGQGPEFLTYFQNEAQLEKSRLLSDRFSAERPKGSFSTLEIQRTEQGDSAMYLCASSFEGDTQYFGPGTRLTVL.

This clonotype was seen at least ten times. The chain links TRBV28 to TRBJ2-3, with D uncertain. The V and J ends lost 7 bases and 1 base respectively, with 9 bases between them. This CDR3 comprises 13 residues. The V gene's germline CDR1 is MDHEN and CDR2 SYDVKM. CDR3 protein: CASMTARTDTQYF. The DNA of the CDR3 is TGTGCCAGCATGACGGCCCGCACAGATACGCAGTATTTT.

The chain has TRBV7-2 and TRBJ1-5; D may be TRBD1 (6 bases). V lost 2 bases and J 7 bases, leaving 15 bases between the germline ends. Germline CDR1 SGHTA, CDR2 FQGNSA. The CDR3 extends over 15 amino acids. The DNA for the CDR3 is TGTGCCAGCAGCTTACCCAGGGGAGGCGAGCAGCCCCAGCATTTT. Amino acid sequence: CASSLPRGGEQPQHF.

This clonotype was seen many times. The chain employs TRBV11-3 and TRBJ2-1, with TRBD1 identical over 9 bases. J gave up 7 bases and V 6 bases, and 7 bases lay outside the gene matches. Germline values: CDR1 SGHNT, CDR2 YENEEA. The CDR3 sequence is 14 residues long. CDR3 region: CASRPGTGKNEQFF. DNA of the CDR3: TGTGCCAGCAGGCCCGGGACAGGGAAAAATGAGCAGTTCTTC. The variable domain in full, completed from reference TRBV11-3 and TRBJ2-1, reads EAGVVQSPRYKIIEKKQPVAFWCNPISGHNTLYWYLQNLGQGPELLIRYENEEAVDDSQLPKDRFSAERLKGVDSTLKIQPAELGDSAVYLCASRPGTGKNEQFFGPGTRLTVL.

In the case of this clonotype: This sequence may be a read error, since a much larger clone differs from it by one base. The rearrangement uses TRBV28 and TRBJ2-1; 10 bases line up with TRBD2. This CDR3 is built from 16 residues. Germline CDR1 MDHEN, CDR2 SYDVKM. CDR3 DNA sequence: TGTGCCAGCAGCGTCTCTAGCGGGAGTAGGCGCAATGAGCAGTCCTTC. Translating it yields CASSVSSGSRRNEQSF.

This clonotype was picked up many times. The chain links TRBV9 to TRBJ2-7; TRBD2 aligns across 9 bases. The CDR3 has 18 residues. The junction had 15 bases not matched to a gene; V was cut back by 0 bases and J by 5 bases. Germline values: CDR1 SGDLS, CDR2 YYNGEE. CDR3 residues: CASSVVSLAGAPVDEQYF. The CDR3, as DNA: TGTGCCAGCAGCGTAGTTTCTTTAGCGGGAGCGCCGGTGGACGAGCAGTACTTC. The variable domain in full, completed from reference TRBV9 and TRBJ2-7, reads DSGVTQTPKHLITATGQRVTLRCSPRSGDLSVYWYQQSLDQGLQFLIQYYNGEERAKGNILERFSAQQFPDLHSELNLSSLELGDSALYFCASSVVSLAGAPVDEQYFGPGTRLTVT.

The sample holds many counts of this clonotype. The CDR3 nucleotides read TGTGCCAGCAGCTTAGAGGCAGGGCGCCACCAGCCCCAGCATTTT. This sequence encodes CASSLEAGRHQPQHF. V usage is TRBV7-9 and J usage is TRBJ1-5; D is perhaps TRBD1 (5 bases). The CDR3 totals 15 residues. The germline gives CDR1 SEHNR, CDR2 FQNEAQ (reference sequence). Trimming stripped 1 base from V and 7 bases from J, with 14 bases between.

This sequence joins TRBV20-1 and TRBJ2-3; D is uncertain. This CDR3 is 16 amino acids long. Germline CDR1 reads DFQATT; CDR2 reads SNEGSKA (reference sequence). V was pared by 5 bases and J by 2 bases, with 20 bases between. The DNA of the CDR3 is TGCAGTGCTTCCGGTGCCCTTCGTGAGGTCACAGATACGCAGTATTTT. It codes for CSASGALREVTDTQYF.

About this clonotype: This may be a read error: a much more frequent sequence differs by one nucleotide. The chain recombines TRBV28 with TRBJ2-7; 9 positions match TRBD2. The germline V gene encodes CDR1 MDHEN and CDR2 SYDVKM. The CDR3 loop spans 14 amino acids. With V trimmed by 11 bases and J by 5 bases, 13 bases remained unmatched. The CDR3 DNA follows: TGTGCCGGCACCTATAGCGGGAGCGGCGACGAGCAGTACTTC. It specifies CAGTYSGSGDEQYF.

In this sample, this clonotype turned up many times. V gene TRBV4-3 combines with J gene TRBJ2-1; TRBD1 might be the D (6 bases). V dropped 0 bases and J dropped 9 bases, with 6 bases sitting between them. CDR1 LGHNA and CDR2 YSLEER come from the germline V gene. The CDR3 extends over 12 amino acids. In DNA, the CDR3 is TGCGCCAGCAGCCAAGAAGGGGGTGAGCAGTTCTTC. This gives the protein CASSQEGGEQFF.

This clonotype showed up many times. The CDR3 region has the DNA TGTGCCAGCACCTCGGCTTACACTGAAGCTTTCTTT. Its translation: CASTSAYTEAFF. The rearrangement uses TRBV7-8 and TRBJ1-1, with D uncertain. CDR1 and CDR2 from the germline V gene are SGHVS and FQNEAQ. The CDR3 covers 12 residues. V was cut by 7 bases and J by 3 bases, with 9 bases left in between.

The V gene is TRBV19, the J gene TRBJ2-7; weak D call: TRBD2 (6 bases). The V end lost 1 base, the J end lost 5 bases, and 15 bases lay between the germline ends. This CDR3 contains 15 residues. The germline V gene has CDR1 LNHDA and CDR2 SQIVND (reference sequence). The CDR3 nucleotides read TGTGCCAGTAGTATAGTCGGGAGCCGTATGGACGAGCAGTACTTC. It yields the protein CASSIVGSRMDEQYF.

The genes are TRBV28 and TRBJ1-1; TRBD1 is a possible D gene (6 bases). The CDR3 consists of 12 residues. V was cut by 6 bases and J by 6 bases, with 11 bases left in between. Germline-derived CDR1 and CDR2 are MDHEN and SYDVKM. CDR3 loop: CASRTGRPEAFF. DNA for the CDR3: TGTGCCAGCAGGACAGGTCGCCCTGAAGCTTTCTTT.

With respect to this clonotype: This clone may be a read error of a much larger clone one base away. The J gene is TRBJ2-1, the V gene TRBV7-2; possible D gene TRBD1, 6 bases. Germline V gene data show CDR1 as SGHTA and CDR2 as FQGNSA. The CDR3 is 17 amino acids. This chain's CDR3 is CASRLDGVWDIYNEQFF. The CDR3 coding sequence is TGTGCCAGCAGGTTAGATGGGGTATGGGACATCTACAATGAGCAGTTCTTC. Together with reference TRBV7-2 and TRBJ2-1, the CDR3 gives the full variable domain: GAGVSQSPSNKVTEKGKDVELRCDPISGHTALYWYRQSLGQGLEFLIYFQGNSAPDKSGLPSDRFSAERTGGSVSTLTIQRTQQEDSAVYLCASRLDGVWDIYNEQFFGPGTRLTVL.